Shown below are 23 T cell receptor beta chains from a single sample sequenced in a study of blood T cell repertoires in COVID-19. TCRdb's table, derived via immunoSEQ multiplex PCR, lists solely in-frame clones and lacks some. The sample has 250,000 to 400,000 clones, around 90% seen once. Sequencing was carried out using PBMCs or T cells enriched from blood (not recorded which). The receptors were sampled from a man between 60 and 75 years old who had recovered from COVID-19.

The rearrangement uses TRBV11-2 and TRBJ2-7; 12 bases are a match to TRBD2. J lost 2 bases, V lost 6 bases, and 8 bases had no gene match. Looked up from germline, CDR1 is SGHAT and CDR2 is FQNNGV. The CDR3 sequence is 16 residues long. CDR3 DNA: TGTGCCAGCAGGGTGGGACTAGCGGGTGAAACCTACGAGCAGTACTTC. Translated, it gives CASRVGLAGETYEQYF.

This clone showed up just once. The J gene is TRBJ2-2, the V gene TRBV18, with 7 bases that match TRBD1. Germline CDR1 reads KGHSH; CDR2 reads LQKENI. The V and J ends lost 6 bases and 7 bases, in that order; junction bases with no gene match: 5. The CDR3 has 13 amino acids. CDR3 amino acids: CASSRDRDGELFF. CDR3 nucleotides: TGTGCCAGCTCCCGCGACAGGGACGGGGAGCTGTTTTTT.

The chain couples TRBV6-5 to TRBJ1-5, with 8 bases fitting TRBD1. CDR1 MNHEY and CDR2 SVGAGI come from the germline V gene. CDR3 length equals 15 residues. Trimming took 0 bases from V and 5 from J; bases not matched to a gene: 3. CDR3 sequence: CASSYSTGVYQPQHF. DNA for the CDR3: TGTGCCAGCAGTTACTCGACAGGGGTCTATCAGCCCCAGCATTTT.

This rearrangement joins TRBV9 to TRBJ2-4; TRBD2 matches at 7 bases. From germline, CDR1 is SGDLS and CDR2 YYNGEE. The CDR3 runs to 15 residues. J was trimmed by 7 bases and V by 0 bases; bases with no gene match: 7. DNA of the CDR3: TGTGCCAGCAGCGTAGCGGGAGGAGTTACCAACATTCAGTACTTC. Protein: CASSVAGGVTNIQYF. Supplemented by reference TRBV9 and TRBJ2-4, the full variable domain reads DSGVTQTPKHLITATGQRVTLRCSPRSGDLSVYWYQQSLDQGLQFLIQYYNGEERAKGNILERFSAQQFPDLHSELNLSSLELGDSALYFCASSVAGGVTNIQYFGAGTRLSVL.

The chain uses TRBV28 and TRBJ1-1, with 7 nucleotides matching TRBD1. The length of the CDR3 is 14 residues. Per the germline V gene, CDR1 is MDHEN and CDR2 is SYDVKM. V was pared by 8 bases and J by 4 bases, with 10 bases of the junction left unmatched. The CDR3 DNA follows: TGTGCCAGCTCATCGGGACAGTTCGGCACTGAAGCTTTCTTT. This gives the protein CASSSGQFGTEAFF.

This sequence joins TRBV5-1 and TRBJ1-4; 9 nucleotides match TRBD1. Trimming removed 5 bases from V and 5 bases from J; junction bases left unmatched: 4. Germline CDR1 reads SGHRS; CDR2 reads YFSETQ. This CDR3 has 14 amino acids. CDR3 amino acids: CASREGTGNEKLFF. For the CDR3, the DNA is TGCGCCAGCAGGGAGGGGACAGGGAATGAAAAACTGTTTTTT.

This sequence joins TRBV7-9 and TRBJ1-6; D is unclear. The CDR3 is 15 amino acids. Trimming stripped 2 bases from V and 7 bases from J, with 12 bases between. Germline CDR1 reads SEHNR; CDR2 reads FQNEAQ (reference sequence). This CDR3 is CASSLSGVQNSPLHF. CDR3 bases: TGTGCCAGCAGCTTATCCGGGGTACAAAATTCACCCCTCCACTTT.

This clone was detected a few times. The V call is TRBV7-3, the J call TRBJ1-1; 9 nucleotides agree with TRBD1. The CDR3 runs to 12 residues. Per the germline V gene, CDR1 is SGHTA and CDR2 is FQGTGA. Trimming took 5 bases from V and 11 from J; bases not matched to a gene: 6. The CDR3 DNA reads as TGTGCCAGCAGCGCAGGACAGGGGAGGGCTTTCTTT. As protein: CASSAGQGRAFF.

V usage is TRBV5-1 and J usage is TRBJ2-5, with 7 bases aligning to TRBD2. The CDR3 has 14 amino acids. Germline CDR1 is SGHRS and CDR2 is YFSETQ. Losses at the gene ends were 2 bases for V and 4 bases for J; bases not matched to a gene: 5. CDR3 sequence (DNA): TGCGCCAGCAGCTTACCGGGAGGCCCAGAGACCCAGTACTTC. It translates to CASSLPGGPETQYF. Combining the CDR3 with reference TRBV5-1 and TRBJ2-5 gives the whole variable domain KAGVTQTPRYLIKTRGQQVTLSCSPISGHRSVSWYQQTPGQGLQFLFEYFSETQRNKGNFPGRFSGRQFSNSRSEMNVSTLELGDSALYLCASSLPGGPETQYFGPGTRLLVL.

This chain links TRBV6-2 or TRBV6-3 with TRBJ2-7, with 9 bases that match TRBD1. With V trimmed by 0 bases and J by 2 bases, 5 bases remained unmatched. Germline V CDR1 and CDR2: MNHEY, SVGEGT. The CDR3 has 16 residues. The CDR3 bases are TGTGCCAGCAGTTACTCCCGGGACAGGGAAACCTACGAGCAGTACTTC. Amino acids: CASSYSRDRETYEQYF.

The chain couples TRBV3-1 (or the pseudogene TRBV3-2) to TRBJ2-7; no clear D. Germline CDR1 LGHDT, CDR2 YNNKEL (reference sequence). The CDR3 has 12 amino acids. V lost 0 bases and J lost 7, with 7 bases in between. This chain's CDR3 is CASSQDTGEQYF. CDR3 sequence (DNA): TGTGCCAGCAGCCAAGATACCGGTGAGCAGTACTTC.

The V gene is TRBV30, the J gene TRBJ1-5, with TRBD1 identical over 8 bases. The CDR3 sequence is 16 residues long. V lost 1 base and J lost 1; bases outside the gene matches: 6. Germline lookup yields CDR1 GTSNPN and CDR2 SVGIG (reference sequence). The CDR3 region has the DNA TGTGCCTGGAGTGGCCCAGGGGGCCTGAGCAATCAGCCCCAGCATTTT. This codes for CAWSGPGGLSNQPQHF.

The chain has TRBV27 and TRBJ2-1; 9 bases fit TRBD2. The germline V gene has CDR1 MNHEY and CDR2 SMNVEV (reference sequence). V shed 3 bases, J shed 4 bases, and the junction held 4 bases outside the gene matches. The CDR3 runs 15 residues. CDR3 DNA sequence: TGTGCCAGCAGTTTGCTAGCGGGAAAATACAATGAGCAGTTCTTC. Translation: CASSLLAGKYNEQFF.

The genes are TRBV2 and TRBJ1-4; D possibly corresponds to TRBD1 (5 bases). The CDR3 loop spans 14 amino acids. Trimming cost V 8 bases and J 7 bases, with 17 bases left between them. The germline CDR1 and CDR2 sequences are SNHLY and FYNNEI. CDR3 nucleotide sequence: TGTGCCAGCCTCCCCGGTCAGGGAGGTGAAAAACTGTTTTTT. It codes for CASLPGQGGEKLFF.

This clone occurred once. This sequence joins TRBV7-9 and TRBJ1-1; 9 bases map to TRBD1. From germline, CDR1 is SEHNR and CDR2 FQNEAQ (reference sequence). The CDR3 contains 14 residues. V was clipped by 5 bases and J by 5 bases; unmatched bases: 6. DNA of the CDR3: TGTGCCAGCAGCCCCGGACAGGGGAGGACTGAAGCTTTCTTT. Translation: CASSPGQGRTEAFF.

The CDR3 region has the DNA TGTGCCAGCAGTTCTAAACAGGTGAATAGCAATCAGCCCCAGCATTTT. The encoded protein is CASSSKQVNSNQPQHF. The chain has TRBV27 and TRBJ1-5; tentative D call: TRBD1 (5 bases). Trimming removed 4 bases at V and 0 bases at J, with 13 bases between. The CDR3 is made up of 16 amino acids. Germline lookup yields CDR1 MNHEY and CDR2 SMNVEV (reference sequence).

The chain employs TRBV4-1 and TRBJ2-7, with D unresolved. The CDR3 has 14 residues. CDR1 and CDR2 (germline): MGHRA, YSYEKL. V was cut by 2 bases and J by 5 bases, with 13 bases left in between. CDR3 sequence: CASSQSESLDEQYF. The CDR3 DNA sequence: TGCGCCAGCAGCCAATCCGAGTCCCTGGACGAGCAGTACTTC.

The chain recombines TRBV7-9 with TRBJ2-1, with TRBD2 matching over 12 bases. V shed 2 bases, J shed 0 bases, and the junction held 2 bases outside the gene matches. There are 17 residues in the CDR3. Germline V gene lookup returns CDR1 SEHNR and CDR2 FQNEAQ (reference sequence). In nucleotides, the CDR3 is TGTGCCAGCAGCTTATCGGGACTAGCGGGCTCCTACAATGAGCAGTTCTTC. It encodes CASSLSGLAGSYNEQFF.

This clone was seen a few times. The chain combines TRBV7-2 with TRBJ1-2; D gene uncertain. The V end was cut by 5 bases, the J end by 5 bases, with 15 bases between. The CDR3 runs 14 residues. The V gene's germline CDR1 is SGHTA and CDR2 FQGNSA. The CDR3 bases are TGTGCCAGCAGCCCGGATCCGGGAGATTATGGCTACACCTTC. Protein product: CASSPDPGDYGYTF.

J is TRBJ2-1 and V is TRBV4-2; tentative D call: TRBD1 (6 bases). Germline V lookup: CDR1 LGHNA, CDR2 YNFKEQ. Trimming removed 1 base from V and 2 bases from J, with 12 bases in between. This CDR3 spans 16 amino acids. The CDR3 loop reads CASSQAAGDPYNEQFF. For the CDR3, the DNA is TGTGCCAGCAGCCAAGCGGCAGGGGATCCCTACAATGAGCAGTTCTTC.

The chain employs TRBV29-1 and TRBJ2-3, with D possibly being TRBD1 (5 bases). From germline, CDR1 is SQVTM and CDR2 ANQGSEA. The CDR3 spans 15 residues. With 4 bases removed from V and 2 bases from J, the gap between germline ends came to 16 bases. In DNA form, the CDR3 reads TGCAGCGTTGGAGATGGACACCTCATCACAGATACGCAGTATTTT. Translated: CSVGDGHLITDTQYF.

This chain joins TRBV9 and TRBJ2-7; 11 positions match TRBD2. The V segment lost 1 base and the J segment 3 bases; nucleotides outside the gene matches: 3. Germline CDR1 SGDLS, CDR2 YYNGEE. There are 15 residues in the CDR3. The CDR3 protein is CASSVLAGGFYEQYF. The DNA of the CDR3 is TGTGCCAGCAGCGTACTAGCGGGGGGATTCTACGAGCAGTACTTC.

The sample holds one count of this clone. The CDR3 region has the DNA TGTGCCAGCAGCGGACCCGCTGGTGGGGCTAGCGGGGGGGAGACCCAGTACTTC. Protein sequence: CASSGPAGGASGGETQYF. The V and J genes are TRBV7-3 and TRBJ2-5, with 11 bases aligning to TRBD2. Per the germline V gene, CDR1 is SGHTA and CDR2 is FQGTGA. The CDR3 length is 18 residues. J gave up 5 bases and V 5 bases, and 16 bases lay outside the gene matches.